A selection of T cell receptor beta chains follows, all from one sample in a study of CD8 T cells in Susac syndrome. TCRdb analysed the immunoSEQ multiplex PCR reads with MiXCR anew, one entry per CDR3 protein. The sample yields 160,000 or so distinct CDR3 sequences, roughly 95% seen once. Sample: CD8+ T cells from PBMCs. These receptors were taken from a human donor with multiple sclerosis. CDR3s include the opening cysteine and the closing phenylalanine or tryptophan. The D gene is left open where the match is weak. Not every row has a clone size; where given, it reads once, few, many or a size class.

v_call	d_call	clone_size	j_call	cdr3_nt	cdr3_aa
TRBV3-1	-	-	TRBJ2-5	TGTGCCAGCAGCCAAGATACGTTGTCGCATACCACTGGGCTTACAGAGACCCAGTACTTC	CASSQDTLSHTTGLTETQYF
TRBV4-1	-	-	TRBJ1-1	TGCGCCAGCAGCCAAGGACAGATTAACACTGAAGCTTTCTTT	CASSQGQINTEAFF
TRBV28	-	-	TRBJ2-7	TGTGCCAGCAGTTTTAGCGGCTCCCGGGCGCAGTACTTC	CASSFSGSRAQYF
TRBV5-1	TRBD1	-	TRBJ2-1	TGCGCCGGACGGACGACAGGGGGGCGGTTTGCCTACAATGAGCAGTTCTTC	CAGRTTGGRFAYNEQFF
TRBV6-5	-	-	TRBJ2-3	TGTGCCAGCAGCTCCCGGTGGGACGCAGATACGCAGTATTTT	CASSSRWDADTQYF
TRBV27	-	-	TRBJ2-1	TGTGCCAGCAGAAGGGTTAATGAGCAGTTCTTC	CASRRVNEQFF
TRBV27	-	-	TRBJ2-1	TGTGCCAGCACGGTGGGACCGTACAATGAGCAGTTCTTC	CASTVGPYNEQFF
TRBV7-9	TRBD2	-	TRBJ2-7	TGTGCCAGCAGGCCCCTAGCGGCCCCCTACGAGCAGTACTTC	CASRPLAAPYEQYF
TRBV28	-	-	TRBJ2-5	TGTGCCAGCAGTTGGCTCTGGACCCAGTACTTC	CASSWLWTQYF
TRBV27	-	-	TRBJ2-1	TGTGCCAGCAGTTTCTCCTTCGAGGGGGGGTACAATGAGCAGTTCTTC	CASSFSFEGGYNEQFF
TRBV20-1	TRBD2	-	TRBJ2-1	TGCAGTGGGACTAGCGGGATGAACGAGCAGTTCTTC	CSGTSGMNEQFF
TRBV7-9	-	-	TRBJ1-1	TGTGCCAGCAGCCCCAGGAGAAACACTGAAGCTTTCTTT	CASSPRRNTEAFF
TRBV12-3/TRBV12-4	TRBD2	-	TRBJ2-3	TGTGCCAGCAGTTTGGGTAGCGGGGACACAGATACGCAGTATTTT	CASSLGSGDTDTQYF
TRBV7-6	TRBD1	-	TRBJ2-7	TGTGCCAGCAGCTTAGGGACAGGGGTTTTATCCTACGAGCAGTACTTC	CASSLGTGVLSYEQYF
TRBV20-1	TRBD2	-	TRBJ2-3	TGCAGTGCTAGTCCAGCGGGGGGGCCGGTCACAGATACGCAGTATTTT	CSASPAGGPVTDTQYF
TRBV13	TRBD1	-	TRBJ2-1	TGTGCCAGCAGCCGACCGGGACAGTCCTACAATGAGCAGTTCTTC	CASSRPGQSYNEQFF
TRBV6-1	-	-	TRBJ1-2	TGTGCCAGCAGTGAAGTAGGGACCCATTCAGGCTACACCTTC	CASSEVGTHSGYTF
TRBV15	TRBD1	-	TRBJ1-5	TGTGCCACCAGCACTTCGGGACAGTATAGCAATCAGCCCCAGCATTTT	CATSTSGQYSNQPQHF
TRBV20-1	-	-	TRBJ1-2	TGCAGTGCTAGAGACGGGGTTTATGGCTACACCTTC	CSARDGVYGYTF
TRBV18	-	-	TRBJ2-2	TGTGCCAGCTCACCCCAGGCCGGGGAGCTGTTTTTT	CASSPQAGELFF
TRBV3-1	-	once	TRBJ2-1	TGTGCCAGCAGCCAAGATGAGGGGGAAGCATACAATGAGCAGTTCTTC	CASSQDEGEAYNEQFF
TRBV30	TRBD1	-	TRBJ1-1	TGTGCCTGGAGTCCGGGACAGGGGATCACTGAAGCTTTCTTT	CAWSPGQGITEAFF
TRBV5-8	-	-	TRBJ2-1	TGTGCCAGCAGCTTGGGGTCTAGTAAAGGTGATGAGCAGTTCTTC	CASSLGSSKGDEQFF
TRBV27	-	-	TRBJ2-5	TGTGCCAGCATCGGGATTGGGGAGACCCAGTACTTC	CASIGIGETQYF
TRBV20-1	TRBD2	-	TRBJ2-7	TGCAGTGCTAGAGTCCCGGGACTAGCGGGGGGGCCGTCCTACGAGCAGTACTTC	CSARVPGLAGGPSYEQYF
TRBV7-9	-	-	TRBJ2-2	TGTACCAGCAGCCCTCCAGGGATTAGTAGCGGGGAGCTGTTTTTT	CTSSPPGISSGELFF
TRBV20-1	-	-	TRBJ1-1	TGCAGTGCTAGCGGCCATTGGAACACTGAAGCTTTCTTT	CSASGHWNTEAFF
TRBV20-1	TRBD1	-	TRBJ2-1	TGCAGTGCTCCCCCTGTTCTGGCAGGGGGTTACCCGGGGCATGAGCAGTTCTTC	CSAPPVLAGGYPGHEQFF
TRBV27	-	once	TRBJ2-7	TGTGCCAGCAGTACCGGGACAACCGCCTACGAGCAGTACTTC	CASSTGTTAYEQYF
TRBV5-1	TRBD2	-	TRBJ2-3	TGCGCCAGTGGGACTAGCGGGAGTACAGATACGCAGTATTTT	CASGTSGSTDTQYF
TRBV27	-	-	TRBJ1-5	TGTGCCAGCAGCTCCCAATTGGGCGAAGAGGGCAATCAGCCCCAGCATTTT	CASSSQLGEEGNQPQHF
TRBV2	-	-	TRBJ2-7	TGTGCCAGCATTGGAGCGGCCTACGAGCAGTACTTC	CASIGAAYEQYF